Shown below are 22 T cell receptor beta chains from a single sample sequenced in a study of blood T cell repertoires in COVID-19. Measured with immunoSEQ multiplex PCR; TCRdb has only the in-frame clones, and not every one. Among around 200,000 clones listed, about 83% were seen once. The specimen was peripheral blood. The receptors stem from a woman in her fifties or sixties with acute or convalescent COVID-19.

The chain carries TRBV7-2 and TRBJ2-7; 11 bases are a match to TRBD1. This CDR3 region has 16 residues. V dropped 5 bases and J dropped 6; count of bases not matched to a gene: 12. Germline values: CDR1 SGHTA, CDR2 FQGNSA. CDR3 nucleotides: TGTGCCAGCAGCCCGTTTGCGGGACAGGGGGTGCGCGAGCAGTACTTC. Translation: CASSPFAGQGVREQYF. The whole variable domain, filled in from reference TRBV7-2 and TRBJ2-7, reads GAGVSQSPSNKVTEKGKDVELRCDPISGHTALYWYRQSLGQGLEFLIYFQGNSAPDKSGLPSDRFSAERTGGSVSTLTIQRTQQEDSAVYLCASSPFAGQGVREQYFGPGTRLTVT.

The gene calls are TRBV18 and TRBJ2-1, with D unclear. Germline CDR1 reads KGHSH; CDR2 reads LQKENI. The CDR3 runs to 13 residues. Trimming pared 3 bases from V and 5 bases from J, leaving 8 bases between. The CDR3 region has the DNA TGTGCCAGCTCACCTGGGCCGGACAATGAGCAGTTCTTC. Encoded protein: CASSPGPDNEQFF.

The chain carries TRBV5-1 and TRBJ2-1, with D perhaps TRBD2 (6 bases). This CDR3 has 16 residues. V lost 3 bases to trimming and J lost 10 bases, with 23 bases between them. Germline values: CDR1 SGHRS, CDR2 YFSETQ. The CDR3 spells CASSSGGKVAWEEQFF. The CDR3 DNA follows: TGCGCCAGCAGCTCCGGCGGGAAGGTGGCCTGGGAGGAGCAGTTCTTC.

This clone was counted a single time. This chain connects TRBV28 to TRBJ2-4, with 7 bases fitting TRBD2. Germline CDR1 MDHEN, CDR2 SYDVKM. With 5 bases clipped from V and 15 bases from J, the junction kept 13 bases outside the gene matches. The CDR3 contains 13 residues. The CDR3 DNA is TGTGCCAGCAGTGGGGGGGGTTTCCAAAAACGGTACTTC. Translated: CASSGGGFQKRYF.

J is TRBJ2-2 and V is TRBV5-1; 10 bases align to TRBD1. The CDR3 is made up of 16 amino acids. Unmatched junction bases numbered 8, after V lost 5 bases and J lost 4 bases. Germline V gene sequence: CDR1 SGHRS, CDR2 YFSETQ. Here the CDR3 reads CASRPDRGHGTGELFF. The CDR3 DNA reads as TGCGCCAGCAGACCTGACAGGGGGCACGGCACCGGGGAGCTGTTTTTT.

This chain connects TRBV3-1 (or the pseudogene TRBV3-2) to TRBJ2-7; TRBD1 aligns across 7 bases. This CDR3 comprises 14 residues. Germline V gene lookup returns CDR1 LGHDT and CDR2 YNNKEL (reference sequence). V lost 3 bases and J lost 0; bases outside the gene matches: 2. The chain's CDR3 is CASSHNRGSYEQYF. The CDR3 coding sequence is TGTGCCAGCAGCCACAACAGGGGCTCCTACGAGCAGTACTTC.

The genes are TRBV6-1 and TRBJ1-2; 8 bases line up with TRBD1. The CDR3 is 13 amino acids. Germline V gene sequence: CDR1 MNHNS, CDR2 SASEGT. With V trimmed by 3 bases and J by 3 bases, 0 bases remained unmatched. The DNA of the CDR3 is TGTGCCAGCAGTGACAGGGGGCACTATGGCTACACCTTC. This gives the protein CASSDRGHYGYTF.

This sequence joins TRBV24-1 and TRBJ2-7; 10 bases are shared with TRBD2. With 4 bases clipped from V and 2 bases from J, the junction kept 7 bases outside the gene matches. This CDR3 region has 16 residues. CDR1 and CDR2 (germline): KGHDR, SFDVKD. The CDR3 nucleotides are TGTGCCACCAGTGACCCCTCTAGCGGGAGACCCTACGAGCAGTACTTC. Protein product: CATSDPSSGRPYEQYF.

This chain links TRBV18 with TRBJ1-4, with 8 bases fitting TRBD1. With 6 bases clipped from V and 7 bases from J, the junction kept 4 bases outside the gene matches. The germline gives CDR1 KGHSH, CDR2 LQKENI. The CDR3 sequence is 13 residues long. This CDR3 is CASSLDRVEKLFF. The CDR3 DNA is TGTGCCAGCTCCCTGGACAGGGTTGAAAAACTGTTTTTT.

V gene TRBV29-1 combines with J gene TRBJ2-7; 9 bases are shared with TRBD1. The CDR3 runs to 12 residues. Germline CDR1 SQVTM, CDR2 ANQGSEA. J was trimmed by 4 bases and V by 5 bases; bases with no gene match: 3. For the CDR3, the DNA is TGCAGCGTTACCGGGACAGGGTACGAGCAGTACTTC. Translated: CSVTGTGYEQYF.

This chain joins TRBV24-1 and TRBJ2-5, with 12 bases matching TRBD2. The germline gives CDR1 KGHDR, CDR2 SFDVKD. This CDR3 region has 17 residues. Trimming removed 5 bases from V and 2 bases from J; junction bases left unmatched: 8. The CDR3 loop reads CATSGASGRGNQETQYF. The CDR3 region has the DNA TGTGCCACCAGTGGGGCTAGCGGGAGGGGGAATCAAGAGACCCAGTACTTC.

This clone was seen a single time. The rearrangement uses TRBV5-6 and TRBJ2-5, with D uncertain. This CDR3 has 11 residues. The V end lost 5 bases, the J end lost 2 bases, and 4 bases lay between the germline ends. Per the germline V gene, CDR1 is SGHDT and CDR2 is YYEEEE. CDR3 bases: TGTGCCAGCAGTCGGCAAGAGACCCAGTACTTC. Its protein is CASSRQETQYF.

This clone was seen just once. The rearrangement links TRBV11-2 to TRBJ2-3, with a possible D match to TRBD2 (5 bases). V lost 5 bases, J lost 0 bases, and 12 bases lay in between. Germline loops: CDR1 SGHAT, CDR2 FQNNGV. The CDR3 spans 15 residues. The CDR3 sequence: CASSRGPDSTDTQYF. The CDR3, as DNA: TGTGCCAGCAGCCGAGGGCCAGATAGCACAGATACGCAGTATTTT.

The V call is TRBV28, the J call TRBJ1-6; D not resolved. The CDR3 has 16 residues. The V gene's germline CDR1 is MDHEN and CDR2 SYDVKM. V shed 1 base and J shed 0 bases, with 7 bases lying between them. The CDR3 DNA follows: TGTGCCAGCAGTTTATTAGGGAGCTCCTATAATTCACCCCTCCACTTT. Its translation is CASSLLGSSYNSPLHF.

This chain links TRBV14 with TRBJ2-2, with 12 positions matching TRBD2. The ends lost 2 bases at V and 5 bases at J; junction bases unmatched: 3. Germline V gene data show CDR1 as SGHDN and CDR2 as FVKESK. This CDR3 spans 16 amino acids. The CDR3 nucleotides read TGTGCCAGCAGCCAATATGGACTAGCGGGAACCGGGGAGCTGTTTTTT. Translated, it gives CASSQYGLAGTGELFF.

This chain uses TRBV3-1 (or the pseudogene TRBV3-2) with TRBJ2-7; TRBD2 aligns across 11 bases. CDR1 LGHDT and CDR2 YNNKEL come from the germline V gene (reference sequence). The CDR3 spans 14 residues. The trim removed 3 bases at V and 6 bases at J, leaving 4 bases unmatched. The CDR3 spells CASSHLAGGSEQYF. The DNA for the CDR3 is TGTGCCAGCAGCCACCTAGCGGGAGGATCCGAGCAGTACTTC.

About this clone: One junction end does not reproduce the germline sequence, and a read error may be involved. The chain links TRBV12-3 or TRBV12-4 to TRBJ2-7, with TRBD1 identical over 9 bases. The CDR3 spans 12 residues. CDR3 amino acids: CASSLAPGDRVF. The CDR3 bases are TGTGCCAGCAGTTTAGCCCCTGGGGACAGGGTCTTC.

CDR3 loop: CASSSQGAQILPFSYEQYF. The CDR3 DNA sequence: TGTGCCAGCAGCTCTCAGGGGGCCCAGATACTTCCGTTCTCCTACGAGCAGTACTTC. V is TRBV5-6 and J is TRBJ2-7; 8 bases fit TRBD1. CDR3 size: 19 residues. Germline CDR1 is SGHDT and CDR2 is YYEEEE. Trimming cost V 3 bases and J 0 bases; bases outside gene matches: 17.

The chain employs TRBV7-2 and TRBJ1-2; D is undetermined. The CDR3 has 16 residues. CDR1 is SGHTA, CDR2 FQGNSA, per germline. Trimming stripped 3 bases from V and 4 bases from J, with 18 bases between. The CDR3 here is CASSFTSTPTGYGYTF. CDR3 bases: TGTGCCAGCAGCTTTACCTCGACTCCGACGGGCTATGGCTACACCTTC.

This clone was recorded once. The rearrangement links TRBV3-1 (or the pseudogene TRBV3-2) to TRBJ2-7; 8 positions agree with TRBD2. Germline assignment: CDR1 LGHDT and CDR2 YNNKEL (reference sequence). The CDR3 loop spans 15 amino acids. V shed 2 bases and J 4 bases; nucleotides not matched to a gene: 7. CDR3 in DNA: TGTGCCAGCAGCCAAACTAAGCGGGGGTCTTACGAGCAGTACTTC. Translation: CASSQTKRGSYEQYF.

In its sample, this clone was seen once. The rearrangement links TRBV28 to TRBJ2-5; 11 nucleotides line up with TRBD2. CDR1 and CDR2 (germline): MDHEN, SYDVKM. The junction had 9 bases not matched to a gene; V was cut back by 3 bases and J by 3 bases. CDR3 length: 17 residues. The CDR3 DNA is TGTGCCAGCAGTTTTTGGGGACTAGCGGAGCAAAAAGAGACCCAGTACTTC. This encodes CASSFWGLAEQKETQYF.

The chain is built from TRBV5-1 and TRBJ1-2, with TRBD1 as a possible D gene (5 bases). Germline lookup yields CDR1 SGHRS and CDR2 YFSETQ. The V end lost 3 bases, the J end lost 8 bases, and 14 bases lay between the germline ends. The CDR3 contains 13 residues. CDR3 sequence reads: CASSSREREGYTF. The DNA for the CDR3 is TGCGCCAGCAGCTCCAGGGAGCGGGAGGGCTACACCTTC.